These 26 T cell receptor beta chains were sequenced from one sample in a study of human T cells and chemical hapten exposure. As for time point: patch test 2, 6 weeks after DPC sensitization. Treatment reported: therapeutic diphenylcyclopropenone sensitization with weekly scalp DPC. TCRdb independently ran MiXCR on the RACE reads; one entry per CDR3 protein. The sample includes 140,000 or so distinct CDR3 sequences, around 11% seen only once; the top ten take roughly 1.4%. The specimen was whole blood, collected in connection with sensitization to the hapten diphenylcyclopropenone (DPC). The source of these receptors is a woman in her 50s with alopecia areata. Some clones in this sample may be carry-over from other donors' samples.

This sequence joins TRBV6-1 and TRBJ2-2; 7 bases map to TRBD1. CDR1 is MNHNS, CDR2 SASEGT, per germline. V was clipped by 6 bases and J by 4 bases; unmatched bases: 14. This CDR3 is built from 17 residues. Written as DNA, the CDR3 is TGTGCCAGCAGCACTAACTTCCCAGGGGGATCCACCGGGGAGCTGTTTTTT. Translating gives CASSTNFPGGSTGELFF.

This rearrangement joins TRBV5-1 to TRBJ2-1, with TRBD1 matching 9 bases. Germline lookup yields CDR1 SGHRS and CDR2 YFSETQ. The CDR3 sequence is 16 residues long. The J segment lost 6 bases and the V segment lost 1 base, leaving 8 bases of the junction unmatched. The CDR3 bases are TGCGCCAGCAGCTTGACCGAGACAGGGGGTCGCAATGAGCAGTTCTTC. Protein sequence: CASSLTETGGRNEQFF.

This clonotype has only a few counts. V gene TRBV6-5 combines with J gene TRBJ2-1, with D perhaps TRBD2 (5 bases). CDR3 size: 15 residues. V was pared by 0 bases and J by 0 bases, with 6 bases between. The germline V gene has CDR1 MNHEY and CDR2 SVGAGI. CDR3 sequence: CASSYSSASYNEQFF. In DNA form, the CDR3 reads TGTGCCAGCAGTTACTCTAGCGCCTCCTACAATGAGCAGTTCTTC.

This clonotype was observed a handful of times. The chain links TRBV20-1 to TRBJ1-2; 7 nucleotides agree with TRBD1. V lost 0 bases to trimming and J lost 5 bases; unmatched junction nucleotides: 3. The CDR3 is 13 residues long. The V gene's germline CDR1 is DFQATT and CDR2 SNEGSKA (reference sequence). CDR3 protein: CSAREGTAYGYTF. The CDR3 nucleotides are TGCAGTGCTAGAGAGGGGACAGCGTATGGCTACACCTTC.

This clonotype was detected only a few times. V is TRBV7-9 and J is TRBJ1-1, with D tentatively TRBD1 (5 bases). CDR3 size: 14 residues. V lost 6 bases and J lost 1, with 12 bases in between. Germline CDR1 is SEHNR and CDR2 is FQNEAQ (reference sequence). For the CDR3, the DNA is TGTGCCAGCAGACCCCTCAGGGAGAACACTGAAGCTTTCTTT. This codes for CASRPLRENTEAFF.

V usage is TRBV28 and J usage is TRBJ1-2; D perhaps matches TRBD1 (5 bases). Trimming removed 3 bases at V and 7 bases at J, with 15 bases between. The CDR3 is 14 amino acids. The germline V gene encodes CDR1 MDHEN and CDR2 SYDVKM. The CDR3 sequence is CASSLGLASFGYTF. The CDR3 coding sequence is TGTGCCAGCAGTTTGGGGCTAGCAAGCTTTGGCTACACCTTC.

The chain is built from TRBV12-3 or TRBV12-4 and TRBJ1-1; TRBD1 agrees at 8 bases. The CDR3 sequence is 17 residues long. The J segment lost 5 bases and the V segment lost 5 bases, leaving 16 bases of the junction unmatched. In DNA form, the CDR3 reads TGTGCCAGCAGTCCCCATCGGGGGACAGGCGGTTTTACTGAAGCTTTCTTT. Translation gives CASSPHRGTGGFTEAFF.

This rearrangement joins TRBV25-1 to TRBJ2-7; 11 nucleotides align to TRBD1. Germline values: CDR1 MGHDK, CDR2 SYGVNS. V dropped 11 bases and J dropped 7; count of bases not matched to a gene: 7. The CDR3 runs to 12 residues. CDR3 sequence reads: CASTDRGLEQYF. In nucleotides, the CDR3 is TGTGCCTCTACGGACAGGGGGCTGGAGCAGTACTTC.

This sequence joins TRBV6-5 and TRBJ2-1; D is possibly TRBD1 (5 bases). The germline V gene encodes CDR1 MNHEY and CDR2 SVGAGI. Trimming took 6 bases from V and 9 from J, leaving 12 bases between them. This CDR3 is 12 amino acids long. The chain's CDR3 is CASSPGHREQFF. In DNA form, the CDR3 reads TGTGCCAGCAGCCCAGGACATCGTGAGCAGTTCTTC.

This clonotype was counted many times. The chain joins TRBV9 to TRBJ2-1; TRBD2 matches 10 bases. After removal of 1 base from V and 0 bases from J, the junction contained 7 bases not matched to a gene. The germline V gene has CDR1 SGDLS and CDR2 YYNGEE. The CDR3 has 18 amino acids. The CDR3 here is CASSVRTSGWGSYNEQFF. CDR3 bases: TGTGCCAGCAGCGTACGGACTAGCGGATGGGGCTCCTACAATGAGCAGTTCTTC.

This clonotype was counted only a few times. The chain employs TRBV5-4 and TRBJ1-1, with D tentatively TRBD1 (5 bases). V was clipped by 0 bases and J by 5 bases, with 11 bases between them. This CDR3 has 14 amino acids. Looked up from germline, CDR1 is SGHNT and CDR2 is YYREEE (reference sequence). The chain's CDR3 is CASSLVGLGTEAFF. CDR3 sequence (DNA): TGTGCCAGCAGCTTGGTGGGACTGGGAACTGAAGCTTTCTTT.

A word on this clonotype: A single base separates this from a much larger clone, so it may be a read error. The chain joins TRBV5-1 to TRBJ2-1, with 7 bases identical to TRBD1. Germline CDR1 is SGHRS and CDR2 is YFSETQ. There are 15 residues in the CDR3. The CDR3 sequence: CASSEGTATYKEQFF. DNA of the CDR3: TGCGCCAGCAGCGAAGGGACAGCGACGTACAAGGAGCAGTTCTTC.

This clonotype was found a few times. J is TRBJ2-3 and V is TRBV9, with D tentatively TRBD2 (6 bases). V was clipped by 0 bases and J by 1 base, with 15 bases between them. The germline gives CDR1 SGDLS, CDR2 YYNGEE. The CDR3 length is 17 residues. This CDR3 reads CASSVGPLGGGTDTQYF. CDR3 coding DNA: TGTGCCAGCAGCGTAGGGCCTCTTGGCGGGGGCACAGATACGCAGTATTTT.

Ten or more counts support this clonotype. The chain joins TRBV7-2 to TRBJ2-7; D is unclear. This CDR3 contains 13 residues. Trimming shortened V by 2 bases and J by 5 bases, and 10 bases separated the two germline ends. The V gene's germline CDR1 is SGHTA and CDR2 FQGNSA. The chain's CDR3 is CASSLRTPNEQYF. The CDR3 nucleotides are TGTGCCAGCAGCTTAAGGACCCCCAACGAGCAGTACTTC.

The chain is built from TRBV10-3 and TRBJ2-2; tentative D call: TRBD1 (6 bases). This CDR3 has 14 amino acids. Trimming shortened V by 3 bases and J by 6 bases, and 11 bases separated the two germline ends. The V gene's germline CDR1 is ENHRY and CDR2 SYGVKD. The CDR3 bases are TGTGCCATCAGTGATGTTCAGGGGTCCGGGGAGCTGTTTTTT. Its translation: CAISDVQGSGELFF.

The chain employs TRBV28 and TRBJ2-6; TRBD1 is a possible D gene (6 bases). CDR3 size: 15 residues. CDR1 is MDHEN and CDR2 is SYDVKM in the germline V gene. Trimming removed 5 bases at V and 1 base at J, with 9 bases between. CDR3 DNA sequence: TGTGCCAGCAGTCCCGGGACATCTGGGGCCAACGTCCTGACTTTC. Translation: CASSPGTSGANVLTF.

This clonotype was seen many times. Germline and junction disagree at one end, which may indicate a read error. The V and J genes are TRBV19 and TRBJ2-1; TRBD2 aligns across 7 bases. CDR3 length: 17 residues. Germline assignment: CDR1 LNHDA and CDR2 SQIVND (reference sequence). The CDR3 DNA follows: TGTGCCAGTAGCACCATTGGGGCCTTTGATGGGACTACGGGAGTCCTGTTC. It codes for CASSTIGAFDGTTGVLF.

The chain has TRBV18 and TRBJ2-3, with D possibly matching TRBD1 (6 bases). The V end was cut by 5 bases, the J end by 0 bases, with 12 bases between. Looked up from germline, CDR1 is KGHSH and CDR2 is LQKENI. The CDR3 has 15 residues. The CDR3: CASSTTGLSTDTQYF. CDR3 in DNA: TGTGCCAGCTCAACAACAGGGCTTAGCACAGATACGCAGTATTTT.

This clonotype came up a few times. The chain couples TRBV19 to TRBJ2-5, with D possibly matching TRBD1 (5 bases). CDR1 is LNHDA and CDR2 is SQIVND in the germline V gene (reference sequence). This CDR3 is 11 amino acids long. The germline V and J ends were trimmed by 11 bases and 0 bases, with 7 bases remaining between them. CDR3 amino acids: CASGYQETQYF. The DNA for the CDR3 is TGTGCCTCAGGGTACCAAGAGACCCAGTACTTC.

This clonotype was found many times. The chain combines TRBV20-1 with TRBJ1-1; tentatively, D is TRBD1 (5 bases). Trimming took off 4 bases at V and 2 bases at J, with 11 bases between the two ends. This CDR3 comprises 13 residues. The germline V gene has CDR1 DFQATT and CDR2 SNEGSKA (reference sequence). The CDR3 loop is CSAKPDTNTEAFF. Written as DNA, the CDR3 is TGCAGTGCTAAGCCGGACACAAACACTGAAGCTTTCTTT.

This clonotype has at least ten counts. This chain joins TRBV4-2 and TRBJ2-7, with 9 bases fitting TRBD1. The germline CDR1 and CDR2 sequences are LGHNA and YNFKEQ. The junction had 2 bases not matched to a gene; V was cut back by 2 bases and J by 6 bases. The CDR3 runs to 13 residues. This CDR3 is CASSQRQGGEQYF. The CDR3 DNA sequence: TGTGCCAGCAGCCAAAGACAGGGGGGCGAGCAGTACTTC.

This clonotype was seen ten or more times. The CDR3 reads CASTPQGVAGGVEQFF. CDR3 bases: TGTGCCAGTACCCCCCAGGGGGTAGCGGGAGGGGTTGAGCAGTTCTTC. The J gene is TRBJ2-1, the V gene TRBV19; TRBD2 agrees at 11 bases. The length of the CDR3 is 16 residues. Trimming at V came to 7 bases and at J to 9 bases, leaving 14 bases not matched to a gene. The germline gives CDR1 LNHDA, CDR2 SQIVND (reference sequence).

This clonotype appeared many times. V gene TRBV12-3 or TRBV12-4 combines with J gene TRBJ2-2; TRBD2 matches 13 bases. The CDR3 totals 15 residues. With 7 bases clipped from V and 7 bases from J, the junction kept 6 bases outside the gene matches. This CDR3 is CASTGTSGRVGELFF. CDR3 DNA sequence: TGTGCCAGCACCGGAACTAGCGGGAGGGTCGGGGAGCTGTTTTTT.

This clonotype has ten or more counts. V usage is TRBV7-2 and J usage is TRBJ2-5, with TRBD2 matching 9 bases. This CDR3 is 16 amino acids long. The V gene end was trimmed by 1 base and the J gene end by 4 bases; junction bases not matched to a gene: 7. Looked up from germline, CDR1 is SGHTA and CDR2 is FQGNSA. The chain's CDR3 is CASSLVASGNLETQYF. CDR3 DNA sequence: TGTGCCAGCAGCTTAGTAGCTAGCGGGAACTTAGAGACCCAGTACTTC.

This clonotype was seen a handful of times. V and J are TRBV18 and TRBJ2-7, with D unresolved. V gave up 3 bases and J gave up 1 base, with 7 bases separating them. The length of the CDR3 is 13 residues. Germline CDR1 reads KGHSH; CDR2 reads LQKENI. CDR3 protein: CASSPSMSYEQYF. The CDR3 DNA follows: TGTGCCAGCTCACCCTCGATGTCCTACGAGCAGTACTTC.

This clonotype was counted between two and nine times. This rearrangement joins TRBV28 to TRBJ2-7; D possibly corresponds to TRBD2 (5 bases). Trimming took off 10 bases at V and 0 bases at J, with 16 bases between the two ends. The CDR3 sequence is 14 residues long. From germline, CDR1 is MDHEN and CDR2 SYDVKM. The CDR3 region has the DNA TGTGCCACCATGCTCGGAGGAAACTCCTACGAGCAGTACTTC. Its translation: CATMLGGNSYEQYF.